The T cell receptor (beta chain) described here comes from a study of beta chain features in type 1 diabetes. Study conclusions and caveats: The cDNA sequencing approach could over-represent high-TCR-expressing cells. Type 1 diabetes patients had TCRB CDR3s that were shorter (moderately but significantly so) in all four CD4+ subsets. PCR may have favored shorter templates equally in patients and controls.

Cells sorted by CD45RO/CCR7/CD25/CD127/CD95/CD27 comprised CD4+ naive, central memory, regulatory and stem cell-like memory cells. CDR3 length: 14 residues. The germline V gene has CDR1 SGHVS and CDR2 FNYEAQ. The V end was cut by 0 bases, the J end by 6 bases, with 10 bases between. Sequenced material consisted of expressed TCRB transcripts (all of the isolated RNA was reverse transcribed). Average read counts of stem cell-like memory T cell samples were about 1 million. Assay: immunoSEQ multiplex PCR; the TCRdb copy retains only in-frame clones and omits some. The sample has around 50,000 clones, approximately 44% seen once. For this clone: What it binds is not known.

This chain links TRBV7-6 with TRBJ2-3; D remains ambiguous. The source of this sequence is a young man with type 1 diabetes. Sequenced material: stem cell memory CD4+ T cells from blood. The CDR3, as DNA: TGTGCCAGCAGCTTAGCGCCCACAGTCGATACGCAGTATTTT. Protein: CASSLAPTVDTQYF.